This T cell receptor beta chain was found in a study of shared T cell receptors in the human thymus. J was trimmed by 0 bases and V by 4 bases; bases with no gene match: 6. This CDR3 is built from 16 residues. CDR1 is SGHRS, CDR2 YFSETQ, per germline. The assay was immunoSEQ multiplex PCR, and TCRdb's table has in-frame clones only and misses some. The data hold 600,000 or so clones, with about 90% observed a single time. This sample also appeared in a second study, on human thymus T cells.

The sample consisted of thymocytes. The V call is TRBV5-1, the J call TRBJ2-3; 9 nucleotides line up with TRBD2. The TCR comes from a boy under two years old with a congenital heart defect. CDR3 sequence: CASSMLTSGSTDTQYF. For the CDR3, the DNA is TGCGCCAGCAGCATGCTGACTAGCGGTAGCACAGATACGCAGTATTTT.